Sequencing of this T cell receptor (beta chain) was carried out in a study of beta chain features in type 1 diabetes. Every bit of the isolated RNA underwent reverse transcription, so sequencing read expressed TCRB transcripts. TCRdb's table, derived via immunoSEQ multiplex PCR, lists solely in-frame clones and lacks some. The sample includes about 620,000 clones, roughly 15% of them seen just once. Regarding the study as a whole: Across all four CD4+ subsets, people with type 1 diabetes showed modestly shorter TCRB CDR3s. In cDNA sequencing, cells with high TCR expression could be over-represented.

The CDR3 runs 15 residues. CDR1 LGHNA and CDR2 YSLEER come from the germline V gene. With 3 bases clipped from V and 15 bases from J, the junction kept 12 bases outside the gene matches. This clone has more than one count but fewer than ten. The antigen remains undetermined. The sample was naive CD4+ T cells from blood. This chain uses TRBV4-3 with TRBJ2-1; TRBD2 aligns across 12 bases. This clonotype was sampled from a man aged 18 to 30 in good health. The CDR3, as DNA: TGCGCCAGCAGCCACGGACTAGCGGGAACTCGATTTACGTTCTTC. Translation gives CASSHGLAGTRFTFF.